Ten or more counts support the clone carrying this T cell receptor (beta chain). The antigen remains undetermined. RNA transcripts yielded amplified TCR beta CDR3 regions. Second-round multiplex PCR followed a first-round RT-PCR using HTBI primers. TCRdb redid the calling of the multiplex PCR reads with MiXCR, one entry per CDR3 protein. This table has 200,000 to 250,000 distinct CDR3 sequences, around a fifth appearing once. The sample comes from a study of Graves' ophthalmopathy and Graves' hyperthyroidism. Broader study findings: Blood also carried most expanded thyroid clonotypes exceeding 0.001 frequency. Ophthalmopathy versus stable hyperthyroidism: 13-signature model gave 87.88% sensitivity, less than 82% specificity.

V lost 3 bases and J 7 bases, leaving 3 bases between the germline ends. The length of the CDR3 is 11 residues. The V call is TRBV12-3 or TRBV12-4, the J call TRBJ2-2; D call uncertain. The sequencing sample was made of peripheral blood. This receptor was taken from a woman between 45 and 65 years old with Graves' ophthalmopathy. CDR3 in DNA: TGTGCCAGCAGTTTTTTCGGGGAGCTGTTTTTT. It translates to CASSFFGELFF.